Each of the 18 T cell receptor beta chains below was sequenced from the same sample in a study of early T cells in non-severe SARS-CoV-2 infection. TCRdb processed the 5' RACE reads anew with MiXCR; each CDR3 protein has one entry. The table includes 50,000 to 80,000 distinct CDR3 sequences, just under 5% detected once. The sequenced material came from whole blood. These receptors all stem from an adult who was a healthcare worker with PCR-confirmed SARS-CoV-2 infection or an uninfected control (not recorded which).

This clonotype was found a few times. CDR3: CASSFRTGEMNTEAFF. The CDR3 DNA reads TGCGCCAGCAGCTTCCGGACAGGGGAGATGAACACTGAAGCTTTCTTT. V is TRBV5-1 and J is TRBJ1-1; 9 bases agree with TRBD1. After removal of 2 bases from V and 0 bases from J, the junction contained 5 bases not matched to a gene. CDR1 is SGHRS and CDR2 is YFSETQ in the germline V gene. The CDR3 extends over 16 amino acids.

A remark on this clonotype: A clone one base away is much larger, so this may be a read error. The chain carries TRBV5-1 and TRBJ1-4; TRBD1 might be the D (5 bases). V was shortened by 4 bases and J by 4 bases, with 8 bases between the two germline ends. Germline loops: CDR1 SGHRS, CDR2 YFSETQ. This CDR3 contains 13 residues. CDR3 in amino acids: CASSRGGNEKLFF. The CDR3 DNA sequence: TGCGCCAGCAGCCGTGGGGGTAATGAAAAACTGTTTTTT.

This clonotype has more than one count but fewer than ten. The chain has TRBV19 and TRBJ1-1, with TRBD1 matching 9 bases. Trimming removed 8 bases from V and 7 bases from J; junction bases left unmatched: 5. There are 12 residues in the CDR3. From germline, CDR1 is LNHDA and CDR2 SQIVND (reference sequence). CDR3 sequence reads: CASGQGSDEAFF. The CDR3 DNA follows: TGTGCCAGTGGACAGGGGTCCGATGAAGCTTTCTTT.

This clonotype has a count of ten or more. The chain joins TRBV29-1 to TRBJ1-1; 9 nucleotides align to TRBD1. Germline V lookup: CDR1 SQVTM, CDR2 ANQGSEA. The V gene end was trimmed by 5 bases and the J gene end by 4 bases; junction bases not matched to a gene: 5. The CDR3 sequence is 13 residues long. Written as DNA, the CDR3 is TGCAGCGTTTTGGGACAGGGCGGCACTGAAGCTTTCTTT. This codes for CSVLGQGGTEAFF.

This clonotype has only a few counts. The rearrangement uses TRBV30 and TRBJ1-3; D not certain. From germline, CDR1 is GTSNPN and CDR2 SVGIG (reference sequence). Trimming stripped 0 bases from V and 1 base from J, with 10 bases between. This CDR3 comprises 15 residues. In DNA, the CDR3 is TGTGCCTGGAGTGTACCTGGAGCTTCTGGAAACACCATATATTTT. It is translated as CAWSVPGASGNTIYF.

This clonotype was seen ten or more times. The chain is built from TRBV7-9 and TRBJ2-5; 9 nucleotides align to TRBD2. Germline V lookup: CDR1 SEHNR, CDR2 FQNEAQ (reference sequence). With 7 bases clipped from V and 5 bases from J, the junction kept 8 bases outside the gene matches. This CDR3 region has 14 residues. The chain's CDR3 is CASTHAGGHETQYF. CDR3 sequence (DNA): TGTGCCAGCACCCACGCGGGAGGGCATGAGACCCAGTACTTC.

This clonotype came up many times. The chain combines TRBV6-2 or TRBV6-3 with TRBJ1-5, with 10 bases aligning to TRBD1. The V gene's germline CDR1 is MNHEY and CDR2 SVGEGT. The CDR3 sequence is 17 residues long. V shed 6 bases, J shed 3 bases, and the junction held 11 bases outside the gene matches. CDR3 DNA sequence: TGTGCCAGCAGCACTCCAGCCGGGACAGGGGCCAATCAGCCCCAGCATTTT. Amino acids: CASSTPAGTGANQPQHF.

Concerning this clonotype itself: One junction end disagrees with the germline gene, perhaps due to a read error. The chain joins TRBV4-1 to TRBJ1-1; D perhaps matches TRBD1 (5 bases). The CDR3 extends over 13 amino acids. Germline loops: CDR1 MGHRA, CDR2 YSYEKL. CDR3 amino acids: CASSGGVRTEAFF. The DNA for the CDR3 is TGTGCCAGCAGTGGGGGGGTCAGGACTGAAGCTTTCTTT.

The chain couples TRBV29-1 to TRBJ2-1, with D unclear. The V and J ends lost 4 bases and 7 bases respectively, with 8 bases between them. The germline CDR1 and CDR2 sequences are SQVTM and ANQGSEA. The CDR3 is made up of 11 amino acids. The CDR3 DNA is TGCAGCGTTGGTCACGGGAATGAGCAGTTCTTC. Its translation is CSVGHGNEQFF.

This clonotype was counted many times. The V and J genes are TRBV19 and TRBJ2-7; 10 bases agree with TRBD1. The V segment lost 2 bases and the J segment 3 bases; nucleotides outside the gene matches: 4. The germline gives CDR1 LNHDA, CDR2 SQIVND (reference sequence). The CDR3 extends over 15 amino acids. For the CDR3, the DNA is TGTGCCAGTAGTATACGGACAGGGGGTGACTACGAGCAGTACTTC. Amino acid sequence: CASSIRTGGDYEQYF.

J is TRBJ1-1 and V is TRBV9; D possibly corresponds to TRBD1 (6 bases). Trimming removed 3 bases from V and 7 bases from J, with 13 bases in between. The CDR3 has 13 residues. In germline, CDR1 is SGDLS, CDR2 YYNGEE. CDR3 DNA sequence: TGTGCCAGCAGCGCCAACACAGGGTTTGAAGCTTTCTTT. Translation gives CASSANTGFEAFF. The whole variable domain, filled in from reference TRBV9 and TRBJ1-1, reads DSGVTQTPKHLITATGQRVTLRCSPRSGDLSVYWYQQSLDQGLQFLIQYYNGEERAKGNILERFSAQQFPDLHSELNLSSLELGDSALYFCASSANTGFEAFFGQGTRLTVV.

V usage is TRBV20-1 and J usage is TRBJ1-6; D is unresolved. Trimming pared 1 base from V and 7 bases from J, leaving 5 bases between. Germline V gene sequence: CDR1 DFQATT, CDR2 SNEGSKA (reference sequence). This CDR3 has 12 residues. CDR3 region: CSARGLNSPLHF. CDR3 in DNA: TGCAGTGCTAGAGGGCTGAATTCACCCCTCCACTTT.

This clonotype was counted many times. The chain recombines TRBV4-2 with TRBJ2-1; D ambiguous. Germline V gives CDR1 LGHNA, CDR2 YNFKEQ. The CDR3 contains 17 residues. V was shortened by 1 base and J by 0 bases, with 13 bases between the two germline ends. DNA of the CDR3: TGTGCCAGCAGCCAAGTACAAGGGATCCCCTCCTACAATGAGCAGTTCTTC. Translating it yields CASSQVQGIPSYNEQFF.

This clonotype was detected many times. The chain links TRBV9 to TRBJ1-1; D remains ambiguous. Trimming shortened V by 3 bases and J by 0 bases, and 12 bases separated the two germline ends. Germline V gives CDR1 SGDLS, CDR2 YYNGEE. The CDR3 loop spans 15 amino acids. As DNA, the CDR3 is TGTGCCAGCAGCGCCTCCGGGGAGATGAACACTGAAGCTTTCTTT. Amino acids: CASSASGEMNTEAFF.

This clonotype was observed many times. The genes are TRBV11-3 and TRBJ2-4, with D possibly being TRBD1 or TRBD2 (6 bases each). V was cut by 5 bases and J by 3 bases, with 14 bases left in between. This CDR3 comprises 15 residues. Germline values: CDR1 SGHNT, CDR2 YENEEA. CDR3 amino acids: CASSRGGGGKNIQYF. In DNA form, the CDR3 reads TGTGCCAGCAGCCGAGGAGGAGGGGGCAAAAACATTCAGTACTTC.

This clonotype was observed at least ten times. This chain connects TRBV25-1 to TRBJ1-1; 9 nucleotides line up with TRBD1. After removal of 1 base from V and 6 bases from J, the junction contained 6 bases not matched to a gene. The CDR3 has 15 amino acids. From germline, CDR1 is MGHDK and CDR2 SYGVNS. The CDR3 region has the DNA TGTGCCAGCAGTGAATGGGAACAGGGGGCAGCTGAAGCTTTCTTT. Protein product: CASSEWEQGAAEAFF.

The chain uses TRBV9 and TRBJ2-3; a possible D gene is TRBD2 (6 bases). V was pared by 0 bases and J by 0 bases, with 8 bases between. Per germline, CDR1 SGDLS and CDR2 YYNGEE. This CDR3 has 15 residues. CDR3 nucleotides: TGTGCCAGCAGCGTAGACGGGAGCAGCACAGATACGCAGTATTTT. Its translation is CASSVDGSSTDTQYF.

This clonotype was detected only a few times. The rearrangement links TRBV5-6 to TRBJ1-1; 10 bases match TRBD1. Germline V gene data show CDR1 as SGHDT and CDR2 as YYEEEE. The V segment lost 4 bases and the J segment 5 bases; nucleotides outside the gene matches: 11. The CDR3 runs 16 residues. Here the CDR3 DNA reads TGTGCCAGCAGCACCTGGAGACAGGGGGCAAGGACTGAAGCTTTCTTT. It specifies CASSTWRQGARTEAFF.